The clone carrying this T cell receptor beta chain has just a few counts. These data come from a study of blood T cell repertoires in COVID-19. As for the study in general: The study drew acute and convalescent COVID-19 samples from the United States, Italy and Spain. PBMCs, B-cell-depleted T cells, or T cells provided the cDNA or gDNA that made up the material.

Source study methods: Reference gene primers were amplified, and this amplification served to estimate nucleated cell counts. The assay was immunoSEQ multiplex PCR, and TCRdb's table has in-frame clones only and misses some. The V and J calls and clone size are taken from that table; D and trimming were inferred from the DNA. The table lists about 210,000 clones, around four fifths of them singletons. This CDR3 contains 16 residues. After removal of 6 bases from V and 7 bases from J, the junction contained 16 bases not matched to a gene. Germline V gene lookup returns CDR1 LGHNT and CDR2 FRNRAP. This TCR was recovered from a man aged 45 to 65 with active or convalescent COVID-19. J is TRBJ1-1 and V is TRBV12-5, with 8 bases identical to TRBD1. The sequencing input was peripheral blood. CDR3 sequence (DNA): TGTGCTAGTGGCTACGGGCGGGACAGGTGGCCCATTGAAGCTTTCTTT. Amino acid sequence: CASGYGRDRWPIEAFF.